Described below is a single T cell receptor beta chain sequence and its context. The antigen is unknown. Germline loops: CDR1 KGHSH, CDR2 LQKENI. The CDR3 has 13 amino acids. The germline V and J ends were trimmed by 2 bases and 8 bases, with 9 bases remaining between them. Sequencing was performed with immunoSEQ multiplex PCR; in TCRdb, only in-frame clones are kept and a portion is missing. Among 150,000 to 180,000 clones listed, 80% to 90% were seen once. The data were obtained in a study of T cell responses to AZD1222 COVID-19 vaccine. Points from the study as a whole: Spike-wide coverage was observed for vaccine-associated CD4 TCRs, with dominant responses at 160-218 and 743-854. All repertoire sampling was performed exclusively after the peak T cell response. Baseline seropositivity characterized only a handful of AZD1222 recipients. A reported finding is that nearly half of spike-specific TCRs target unmutated variant regions.

This clonotype was obtained from an adult in good health. The chain has TRBV18 and TRBJ1-4, with D unclear. The source was peripheral blood, collected on day 0 of MenACWY control vaccination. CDR3 sequence (DNA): TGTGCCAGCTCACCAGGAGAAGGGGAAAAACTGTTTTTT. The encoded protein is CASSPGEGEKLFF.